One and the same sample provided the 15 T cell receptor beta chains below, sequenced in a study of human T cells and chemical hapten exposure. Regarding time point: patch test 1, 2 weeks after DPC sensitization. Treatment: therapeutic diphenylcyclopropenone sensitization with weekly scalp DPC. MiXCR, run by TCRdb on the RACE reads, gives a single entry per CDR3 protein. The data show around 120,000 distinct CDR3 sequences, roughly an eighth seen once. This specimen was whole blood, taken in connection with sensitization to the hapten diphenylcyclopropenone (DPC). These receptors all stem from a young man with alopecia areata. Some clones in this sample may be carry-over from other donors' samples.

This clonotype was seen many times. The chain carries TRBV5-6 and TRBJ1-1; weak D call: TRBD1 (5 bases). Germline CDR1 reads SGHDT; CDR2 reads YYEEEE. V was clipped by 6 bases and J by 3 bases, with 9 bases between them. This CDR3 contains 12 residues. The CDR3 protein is CASNSGYTEAFF. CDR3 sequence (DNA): TGTGCCAGCAACTCAGGGTACACTGAAGCTTTCTTT.

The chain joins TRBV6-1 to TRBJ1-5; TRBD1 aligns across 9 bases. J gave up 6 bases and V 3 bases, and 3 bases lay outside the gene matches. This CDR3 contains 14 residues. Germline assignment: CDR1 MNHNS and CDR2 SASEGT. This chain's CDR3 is CASSDTGGTQPQHF. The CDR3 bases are TGTGCCAGCAGTGATACAGGGGGCACTCAGCCCCAGCATTTT.

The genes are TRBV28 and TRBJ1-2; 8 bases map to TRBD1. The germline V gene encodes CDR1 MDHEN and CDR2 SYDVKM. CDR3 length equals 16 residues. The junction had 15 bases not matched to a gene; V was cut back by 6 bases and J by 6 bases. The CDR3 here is CASRFNRGQGKHGYTF. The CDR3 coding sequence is TGTGCCAGCAGGTTTAATCGAGGACAGGGAAAGCATGGCTACACCTTC.

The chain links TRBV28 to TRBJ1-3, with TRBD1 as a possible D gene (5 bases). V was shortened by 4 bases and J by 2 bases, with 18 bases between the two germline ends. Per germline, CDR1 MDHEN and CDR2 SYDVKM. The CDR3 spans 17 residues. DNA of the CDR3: TGTGCCAGCAGTTCCTGGGGGGTTCAAGATCCTGGAAACACCATATATTTT. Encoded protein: CASSSWGVQDPGNTIYF.

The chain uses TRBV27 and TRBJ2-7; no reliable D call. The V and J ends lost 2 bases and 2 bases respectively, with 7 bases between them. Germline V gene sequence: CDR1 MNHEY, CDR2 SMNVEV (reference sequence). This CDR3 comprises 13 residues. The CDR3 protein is CASSLLGAYEQYF. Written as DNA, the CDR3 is TGTGCCAGCAGTTTACTCGGAGCCTACGAGCAGTACTTC.

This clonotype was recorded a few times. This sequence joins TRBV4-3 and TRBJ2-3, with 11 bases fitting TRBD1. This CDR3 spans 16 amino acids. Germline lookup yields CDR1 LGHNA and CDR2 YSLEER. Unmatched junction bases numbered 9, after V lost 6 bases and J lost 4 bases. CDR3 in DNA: TGCGCCAGCAGTCCTGGAAGGACAGGGGGCCCAGATACGCAGTATTTT. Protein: CASSPGRTGGPDTQYF.

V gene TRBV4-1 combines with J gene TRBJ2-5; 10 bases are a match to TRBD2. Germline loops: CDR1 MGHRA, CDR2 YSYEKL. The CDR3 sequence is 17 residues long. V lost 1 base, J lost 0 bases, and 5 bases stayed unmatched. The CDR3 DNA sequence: TGCGCCAGCAGCCAAGGGCGTCTAGCGGGGGACCAAGAGACCCAGTACTTC. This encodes CASSQGRLAGDQETQYF.

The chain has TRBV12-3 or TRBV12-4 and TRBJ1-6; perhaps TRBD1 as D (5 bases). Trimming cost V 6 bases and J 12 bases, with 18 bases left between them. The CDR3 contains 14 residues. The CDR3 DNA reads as TGTGCCAGCAGCCCCGGGACTCCGAATGGACCCCTCCACTTT. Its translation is CASSPGTPNGPLHF.

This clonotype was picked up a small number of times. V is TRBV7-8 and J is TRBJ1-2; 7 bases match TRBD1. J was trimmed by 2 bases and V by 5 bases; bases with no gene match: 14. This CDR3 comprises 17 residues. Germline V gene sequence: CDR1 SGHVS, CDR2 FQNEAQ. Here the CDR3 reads CASSNLPRDRGNYGYTF. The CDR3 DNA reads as TGTGCCAGCAGCAACCTCCCCCGGGACAGAGGCAACTATGGCTACACCTTC.

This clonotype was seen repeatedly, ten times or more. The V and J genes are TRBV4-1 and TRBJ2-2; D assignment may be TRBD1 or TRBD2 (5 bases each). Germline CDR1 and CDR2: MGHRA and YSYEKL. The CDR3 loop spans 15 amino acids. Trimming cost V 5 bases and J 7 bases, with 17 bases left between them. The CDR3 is CASSAPGTTRGELFF. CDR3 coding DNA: TGCGCCAGCAGCGCCCCAGGGACGACGCGCGGGGAGCTGTTTTTT.

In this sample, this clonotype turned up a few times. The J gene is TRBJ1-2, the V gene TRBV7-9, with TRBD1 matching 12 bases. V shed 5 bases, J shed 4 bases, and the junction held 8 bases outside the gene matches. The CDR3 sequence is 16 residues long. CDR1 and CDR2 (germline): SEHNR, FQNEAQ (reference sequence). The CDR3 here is CASSSGTGGAGYGYTF. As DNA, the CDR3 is TGTGCCAGCAGCAGCGGGACAGGGGGCGCAGGCTATGGCTACACCTTC.

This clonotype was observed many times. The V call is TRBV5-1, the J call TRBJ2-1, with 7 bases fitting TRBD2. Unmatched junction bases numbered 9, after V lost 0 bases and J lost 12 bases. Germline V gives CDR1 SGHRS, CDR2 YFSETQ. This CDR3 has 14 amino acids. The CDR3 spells CASSLVSGFAGQFF. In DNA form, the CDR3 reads TGCGCCAGCAGCTTGGTTAGCGGGTTTGCCGGGCAGTTCTTC.

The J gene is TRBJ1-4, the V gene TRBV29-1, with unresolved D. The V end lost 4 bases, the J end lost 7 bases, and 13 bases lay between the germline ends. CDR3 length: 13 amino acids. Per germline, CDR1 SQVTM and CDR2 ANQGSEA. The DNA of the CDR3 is TGCAGCGTTGCCGCCTTGGGGAGTGAAAAACTGTTTTTT. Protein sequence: CSVAALGSEKLFF. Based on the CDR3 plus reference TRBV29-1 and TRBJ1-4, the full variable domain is SAVISQKPSRDICQRGTSLTIQCQVDSQVTMMFWYRQQPGQSLTLIATANQGSEATYESGFVIDKFPISRPNLTFSTLTVSNMSPEDSSIYLCSVAALGSEKLFFGSGTQLSVL.

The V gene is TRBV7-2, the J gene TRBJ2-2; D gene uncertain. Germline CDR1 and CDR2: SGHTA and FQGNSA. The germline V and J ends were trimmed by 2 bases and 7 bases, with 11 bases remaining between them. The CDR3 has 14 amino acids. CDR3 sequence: CASSLPWTDGELFF. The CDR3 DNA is TGTGCCAGCAGCTTACCCTGGACGGACGGGGAGCTGTTTTTT.

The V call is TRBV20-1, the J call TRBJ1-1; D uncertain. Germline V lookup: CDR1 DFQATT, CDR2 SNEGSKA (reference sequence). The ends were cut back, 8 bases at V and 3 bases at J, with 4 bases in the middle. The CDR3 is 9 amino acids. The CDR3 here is CSRDTEAFF. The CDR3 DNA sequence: TGCAGTCGGGACACTGAAGCTTTCTTT.